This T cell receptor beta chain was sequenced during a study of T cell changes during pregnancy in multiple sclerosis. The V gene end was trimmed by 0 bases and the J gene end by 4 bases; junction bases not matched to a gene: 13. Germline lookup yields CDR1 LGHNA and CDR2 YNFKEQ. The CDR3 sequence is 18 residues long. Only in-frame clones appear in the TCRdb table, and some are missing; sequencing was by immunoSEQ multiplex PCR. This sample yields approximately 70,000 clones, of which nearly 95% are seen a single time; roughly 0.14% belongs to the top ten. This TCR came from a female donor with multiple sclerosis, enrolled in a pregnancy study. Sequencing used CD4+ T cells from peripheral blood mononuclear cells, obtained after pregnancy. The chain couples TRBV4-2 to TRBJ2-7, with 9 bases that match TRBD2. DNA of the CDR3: TGTGCCAGCAGCCAAGATTGGGCTAGCGGGACCCGACAATACGAGCAGTACTTC. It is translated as CASSQDWASGTRQYEQYF.